These 32 T cell receptor beta chains originate from one sample sequenced in a study of beta chain features in type 1 diabetes. Study-level points and caveats: In every one of the four CD4+ subsets, TCRB CDR3s were moderately but significantly shorter in Type 1 diabetes patients.

The antigens for these receptors are not known. Every bit of the isolated RNA underwent reverse transcription, so sequencing read expressed TCRB transcripts. TCRdb's copy holds only in-frame clones and misses some; the assay was immunoSEQ multiplex PCR. This sample has some 360,000 clones, with around 10% found just once. The sample was central memory CD4+ T cells from blood. These receptors came from a man aged 25-45 years with type 1 diabetes.

This clone turned up a few times. This specimen includes other DNA sequences encoding the same CDR3. The CDR3 loop reads CASSQRQGSTDTQYF. The CDR3 DNA reads TGTGCCAGCAGCCAAAGACAGGGAAGCACAGATACGCAGTATTTT. The J gene is TRBJ2-3, the V gene TRBV4-2; 7 bases align to TRBD1. Germline V CDR1 and CDR2: LGHNA, YNFKEQ. V was pared by 2 bases and J by 0 bases, with 2 bases of the junction left unmatched. The CDR3 sequence is 15 residues long.

This sequence joins TRBV28 and TRBJ2-7; TRBD2 matches 9 bases. The germline V gene encodes CDR1 MDHEN and CDR2 SYDVKM. This CDR3 region has 15 residues. V shed 4 bases and J 2 bases; nucleotides not matched to a gene: 6. In DNA, the CDR3 is TGTGCCAGCAGTTCACTCCCTAGCGGGGCCTACGAGCAGTACTTC. Translating gives CASSSLPSGAYEQYF.

In this sample, this clone turned up a few times. The chain is built from TRBV9 and TRBJ1-4; D uncertain. V lost 0 bases and J lost 8, with 20 bases in between. Per germline, CDR1 SGDLS and CDR2 YYNGEE. This CDR3 is 17 amino acids long. The CDR3 region has the DNA TGTGCCAGCAGCGTAGGGGCGCAGGCAGGCCTTACCGAAAAACTGTTTTTT. It is translated as CASSVGAQAGLTEKLFF.

Ten or more counts support this clone. The CDR3 loop is CASGPGGLEKLFF. DNA for the CDR3: TGTGCCAGTGGGCCCGGGGGGCTTGAAAAACTGTTTTTT. The chain has TRBV2 and TRBJ1-4, with D possibly being TRBD1 (6 bases). V lost 9 bases, J lost 7 bases, and 15 bases lay in between. Germline V gives CDR1 SNHLY, CDR2 FYNNEI. This CDR3 comprises 13 residues. Drawing the rest from reference TRBV2 and TRBJ1-4, the complete variable domain is EPEVTQTPSHQVTQMGQEVILRCVPISNHLYFYWYRQILGQKVEFLVSFYNNEISEKSEIFDDQFSVERPDGSNFTLKIRSTKLEDSAMYFCASGPGGLEKLFFGSGTQLSVL.

This clone appeared a few times. The chain employs TRBV7-9 and TRBJ2-3; 9 nucleotides agree with TRBD2. V was clipped by 5 bases and J by 1 base; unmatched bases: 4. CDR1 and CDR2 from the germline V gene are SEHNR and FQNEAQ (reference sequence). The CDR3 runs to 15 residues. CDR3 loop: CASSDKREGTDTQYF. The CDR3 bases are TGTGCCAGCAGCGATAAGCGGGAGGGCACAGATACGCAGTATTTT. The full variable domain, its missing parts supplied by reference TRBV7-9 and TRBJ2-3, is DTGVSQNPRHKITKRGQNVTFRCDPISEHNRLYWYRQTLGQGPEFLTYFQNEAQLEKSRLLSDRFSAERPKGSFSTLEIQRTEQGDSAMYLCASSDKREGTDTQYFGPGTRLTVL.

The CDR3 is CASRAGLNQPQHF. CDR3 DNA: TGTGCCAGCAGGGCAGGACTCAATCAGCCCCAGCATTTT. The gene calls are TRBV2 and TRBJ1-5; D unresolved. Trimming left V 6 bases short and J 3 bases short, with 9 bases between. Germline V gene sequence: CDR1 SNHLY, CDR2 FYNNEI. The CDR3 spans 13 residues.

A few counts support this clone. The chain combines TRBV4-2 with TRBJ1-4; D remains unclear. Trimming stripped 1 base from V and 0 bases from J, with 9 bases between. The CDR3 spans 16 residues. Germline V gives CDR1 LGHNA, CDR2 YNFKEQ. The CDR3 DNA follows: TGTGCCAGCAGCCAAGGGGTTGGTGCAACTAATGAAAAACTGTTTTTT. It translates to CASSQGVGATNEKLFF.

This chain connects TRBV11-2 to TRBJ1-1; a possible D gene is TRBD1 (5 bases). The CDR3 sequence is 13 residues long. Trimming took off 4 bases at V and 4 bases at J, with 10 bases between the two ends. Germline CDR1 SGHAT, CDR2 FQNNGV. Written as DNA, the CDR3 is TGTGCCAGCAGCTCCCTCGGGGGCACTGAAGCTTTCTTT. This encodes CASSSLGGTEAFF.

This clone was counted between two and nine times. The same CDR3 also results from other DNA sequences found in this sample. The chain has TRBV15 and TRBJ2-7; maybe TRBD1 (6 bases). Deletions cut 0 bases from V and 3 bases from J, with 6 bases between. Germline-derived CDR1 and CDR2 are LNHNV and YYDKDF (reference sequence). CDR3 size: 13 residues. As DNA, the CDR3 is TGTGCCACCAGCAGAGACAGGGGCTACGAGCAGTACTTC. This sequence encodes CATSRDRGYEQYF. The whole variable domain, filled in from reference TRBV15 and TRBJ2-7, reads DAMVIQNPRYQVTQFGKPVTLSCSQTLNHNVMYWYQQKSSQAPKLLFHYYDKDFNNEADTPDNFQSRRPNTSFCFLDIRSPGLGDTAMYLCATSRDRGYEQYFGPGTRLTVT.

This clone turned up a few times. The rearrangement links TRBV2 to TRBJ2-7; 7 nucleotides line up with TRBD1. In germline, CDR1 is SNHLY, CDR2 FYNNEI. The V gene end was trimmed by 5 bases and the J gene end by 0 bases; junction bases not matched to a gene: 10. This CDR3 contains 16 residues. The DNA for the CDR3 is TGTGCCAGCAGTTTTTCCAGGGACAGCCTCTCCTACGAGCAGTACTTC. Its protein is CASSFSRDSLSYEQYF.

The V gene is TRBV9, the J gene TRBJ1-1, with D possibly matching TRBD1 (6 bases). The V and J ends lost 7 bases and 0 bases respectively, with 13 bases between them. CDR1 SGDLS and CDR2 YYNGEE come from the germline V gene. The CDR3 extends over 14 amino acids. CDR3 in DNA: TGTGCCAGCGGAAGTACAGGGTTGAACACTGAAGCTTTCTTT. Translated, it gives CASGSTGLNTEAFF.

The chain couples TRBV5-1 to TRBJ1-4, with 10 bases lining up with TRBD1. V lost 4 bases and J lost 5; bases outside the gene matches: 8. The germline V gene has CDR1 SGHRS and CDR2 YFSETQ. The CDR3 covers 16 residues. The CDR3 region is CASSKFGTGDNEKLFF. The CDR3 coding sequence is TGCGCCAGCAGCAAATTTGGGACAGGGGACAATGAAAAACTGTTTTTT.

This clone was recorded a few times. The V call is TRBV5-4, the J call TRBJ1-3; D is possibly TRBD1 (5 bases). With 0 bases removed from V and 4 bases from J, the gap between germline ends came to 5 bases. The CDR3 length is 13 residues. The germline V gene encodes CDR1 SGHNT and CDR2 YYREEE (reference sequence). CDR3: CASSLGTGNTIYF. Here the CDR3 DNA reads TGTGCCAGCAGCTTGGGGACAGGAAACACCATATATTTT.

This clone was picked up a small number of times. In DNA form, the CDR3 reads TGTGCCAGCAGCACGACAGGGGTCACTGAAGCTTTCTTT. It yields the protein CASSTTGVTEAFF. The chain couples TRBV28 to TRBJ1-1; 8 bases agree with TRBD1. V was pared by 6 bases and J by 4 bases, with 4 bases of the junction left unmatched. In germline, CDR1 is MDHEN, CDR2 SYDVKM. The CDR3 length is 13 residues.

This clone has only a few counts. This chain links TRBV10-3 with TRBJ2-3, with 7 positions matching TRBD2. The CDR3 is 16 amino acids. With V trimmed by 0 bases and J by 6 bases, 9 bases remained unmatched. Germline V gene sequence: CDR1 ENHRY, CDR2 SYGVKD. CDR3 DNA: TGTGCCATCAGTGAGTCGGCGGGAGTGTCAGGGGATACGCAGTATTTT. It specifies CAISESAGVSGDTQYF.

The genes are TRBV19 and TRBJ2-1; perhaps D is TRBD1 or TRBD2 (5 bases each). Trimming removed 7 bases from V and 4 bases from J, with 17 bases in between. The CDR3 covers 15 residues. In germline, CDR1 is LNHDA, CDR2 SQIVND (reference sequence). The CDR3 region is CASTLGPGDYNEQFF. For the CDR3, the DNA is TGTGCCAGTACCCTGGGACCTGGGGATTACAATGAGCAGTTCTTC.

V usage is TRBV4-3 and J usage is TRBJ1-4; D is unresolved. The germline V gene encodes CDR1 LGHNA and CDR2 YSLEER. V gave up 3 bases and J gave up 8 bases, with 19 bases separating them. This CDR3 has 16 residues. The CDR3 reads CASSQYRAKIREKLFF. The CDR3 DNA reads TGCGCCAGCAGCCAGTACCGGGCCAAGATACGGGAAAAACTGTTTTTT.

The sample holds many counts of this clone. This chain connects TRBV7-2 to TRBJ2-3; D is possibly TRBD2 (5 bases). This CDR3 contains 12 residues. V was cut by 9 bases and J by 1 base, with 8 bases left in between. Per germline, CDR1 SGHTA and CDR2 FQGNSA. As DNA, the CDR3 is TGTGCCAGTTTGAGGGGCACAGATACGCAGTATTTT. The encoded protein is CASLRGTDTQYF. The full variable domain, rest sourced from reference TRBV7-2 and TRBJ2-3, is GAGVSQSPSNKVTEKGKDVELRCDPISGHTALYWYRQSLGQGLEFLIYFQGNSAPDKSGLPSDRFSAERTGGSVSTLTIQRTQQEDSAVYLCASLRGTDTQYFGPGTRLTVL.

V usage is TRBV5-1 and J usage is TRBJ1-1, with TRBD1 as a possible D gene (5 bases). The V gene lost 3 bases and the J gene lost 6 bases, with 15 bases spanning the gap. The CDR3 totals 14 residues. The germline V gene encodes CDR1 SGHRS and CDR2 YFSETQ. In DNA, the CDR3 is TGCGCCAGCAGCTCAGGGCCAATGGGGGCTGAAGCTTTCTTT. Encoded protein: CASSSGPMGAEAFF.

J is TRBJ2-7 and V is TRBV11-1; tentative D call: TRBD2 (6 bases). There are 13 residues in the CDR3. V lost 2 bases, J lost 9 bases, and 14 bases lay in between. Germline V lookup: CDR1 SGHAT, CDR2 FQDESV (reference sequence). The CDR3 region is CASSLSRERWQYF. CDR3 DNA sequence: TGTGCCAGCAGCTTAAGCCGGGAGCGGTGGCAGTACTTC.

This clone came up a few times. The V gene is TRBV4-3, the J gene TRBJ1-2; 8 bases match TRBD1. J lost 0 bases, V lost 0 bases, and 6 bases had no gene match. The CDR3 totals 17 residues. Germline CDR1 and CDR2: LGHNA and YSLEER. The CDR3 here is CASSQDHGTGPNYGYTF. Written as DNA, the CDR3 is TGCGCCAGCAGCCAAGATCACGGGACAGGCCCTAACTATGGCTACACCTTC.

The gene calls are TRBV19 and TRBJ1-4; D possibly corresponds to TRBD1 (5 bases). The CDR3 covers 13 residues. Germline values: CDR1 LNHDA, CDR2 SQIVND (reference sequence). The V end was cut by 4 bases, the J end by 7 bases, with 10 bases between. The CDR3 sequence is CASSTRGSEKLFF. The CDR3 DNA reads TGTGCCAGTAGTACGCGGGGGAGTGAAAAACTGTTTTTT.

V and J are TRBV6-1 and TRBJ2-3; no clear D gene. CDR3 size: 13 residues. V shed 6 bases and J shed 0 bases, with 7 bases lying between them. Germline lookup yields CDR1 MNHNS and CDR2 SASEGT. CDR3 residues: CASSQDSTDTQYF. The CDR3 coding sequence is TGTGCCAGCAGCCAAGACAGCACAGATACGCAGTATTTT.

This clone was seen only a few times. The chain carries TRBV9 and TRBJ2-1; a weak D match, TRBD1 (5 bases). Deletions cut 0 bases from V and 0 bases from J, with 16 bases between. Germline V lookup: CDR1 SGDLS, CDR2 YYNGEE. The CDR3 extends over 18 amino acids. The CDR3 region is CASSVGGGPKNSYNEQFF. The CDR3 nucleotides are TGTGCCAGCAGCGTAGGGGGCGGCCCAAAAAACTCCTACAATGAGCAGTTCTTC.

The chain employs TRBV6-5 and TRBJ2-1; D is unclear. The germline V gene encodes CDR1 MNHEY and CDR2 SVGAGI. The CDR3 has 14 amino acids. The V end was cut by 7 bases, the J end by 4 bases, with 14 bases between. The CDR3 nucleotides read TGTGCCAGCACCCCATCCCTGGGATACAATGAGCAGTTCTTC. Protein product: CASTPSLGYNEQFF.

This chain connects TRBV7-3 to TRBJ2-5; D might be TRBD2 (5 bases). The CDR3 runs to 14 residues. Trimming removed 6 bases from V and 4 bases from J, with 15 bases in between. Germline V CDR1 and CDR2: SGHTA, FQGTGA. The CDR3 DNA is TGTGCCAGCAGTTCCTTCGGGGTATCAGAGACCCAGTACTTC. Protein product: CASSSFGVSETQYF.

The J gene is TRBJ2-5, the V gene TRBV29-1; TRBD2 aligns across 7 bases. Trimming removed 0 bases from V and 5 bases from J; junction bases left unmatched: 3. Germline V gene sequence: CDR1 SQVTM, CDR2 ANQGSEA. The CDR3 runs 13 residues. The CDR3 spells CSVEDLGGETQYF. In DNA form, the CDR3 reads TGCAGCGTTGAAGATTTGGGGGGGGAGACCCAGTACTTC.

This clone was detected many times. The rearrangement links TRBV11-2 to TRBJ1-1; 7 positions agree with TRBD1. J was trimmed by 1 base and V by 5 bases; bases with no gene match: 4. This CDR3 region has 14 residues. CDR1 and CDR2 from the germline V gene are SGHAT and FQNNGV. This CDR3 is CASSPDRRNTEAFF. The CDR3 DNA follows: TGTGCCAGCAGCCCGGACAGGAGGAACACTGAAGCTTTCTTT. Looking up the rest from reference TRBV11-2 and TRBJ1-1 gives the full variable domain: EAGVAQSPRYKIIEKRQSVAFWCNPISGHATLYWYQQILGQGPKLLIQFQNNGVVDDSQLPKDRFSAERLKGVDSTLKIQPAKLEDSAVYLCASSPDRRNTEAFFGQGTRLTVV.

The rearrangement uses TRBV6-1 and TRBJ2-1; TRBD2 matches at 8 bases. After removal of 7 bases from V and 3 bases from J, the junction contained 5 bases not matched to a gene. Per the germline V gene, CDR1 is MNHNS and CDR2 is SASEGT. The CDR3 spans 14 residues. The CDR3 region is CASTSSGSYNEQFF. The CDR3 nucleotides are TGTGCCAGCACCTCCAGCGGGAGCTACAATGAGCAGTTCTTC.

The rearrangement links TRBV5-1 to TRBJ2-5, with TRBD1 identical over 10 bases. The assigned J gene may be wrong: the sequence end matches TRBJ2-7 better. The CDR3 runs to 15 residues. Per germline, CDR1 SGHRS and CDR2 YFSETQ. The CDR3 protein is CASSFGQGESYEQYF. In DNA, the CDR3 is TGCGCCAGCAGCTTTGGACAGGGGGAGTCCTACGAGCAGTACTTC.

V gene TRBV11-2 combines with J gene TRBJ2-7, with D unclear. Between the trimmed V and J ends, which lost 0 bases and 0 bases, there was a span of 15 bases. This CDR3 has 17 amino acids. Germline CDR1 is SGHAT and CDR2 is FQNNGV. Here the CDR3 DNA reads TGTGCCAGCAGCTTAGAAGGGTCAATTGGGTACTCCTACGAGCAGTACTTC. It specifies CASSLEGSIGYSYEQYF.

This clone was counted a few times. This chain links TRBV7-3 with TRBJ2-1, with D perhaps TRBD1 or TRBD2 (5 bases each). The CDR3 is 14 amino acids. Germline CDR1 is SGHTA and CDR2 is FQGTGA. Trimming left V 5 bases short and J 2 bases short, with 10 bases between. The CDR3 region is CASSRGDTYNEQFF. The CDR3 bases are TGTGCCAGCAGCCGAGGGGATACCTACAATGAGCAGTTCTTC.